This T cell receptor (beta chain) was captured in a study of blood T cells in healthy people across ages. Study findings and constraints: Naive T cell percentage showed a strong correlation with the diversity of TCR beta. Comparison with aged donors showed that long-lived donors had more naive CD4+ cells and higher diversity.

A second PCR of roughly 7 to 11 cycles used a sample-barcoded 5' primer and a J-beta primer mix. Each CDR3 protein gets one entry after TCRdb re-called the 5' RACE reads with MiXCR. The top ten clones hold over 15% of a sample with hundreds of thousands of distinct CDR3 sequences, about a third of them seen once. CDR1 and CDR2 (germline): SGDLS, YYNGEE. The CDR3 contains 14 residues. Concerning this clonotype itself: The antigen is not known.

The sequenced material came from blood. The source of this sequence is a woman older than 75 in good health. The chain is built from TRBV9 and TRBJ2-5, with no clear D. The assigned J gene may be wrong: the sequence end matches TRBJ2-7 better. The CDR3 here is CASSVGIVPYEQYF. CDR3 nucleotides: TGTGCCAGCAGCGTGGGGATAGTCCCATACGAGCAGTACTTC.